The clone carrying this TCR beta chain occurred many times. One entry per CDR3 protein results from TCRdb running MiXCR on the RACE reads. Among roughly 180,000 distinct CDR3 sequences listed, about 22% were seen once. This record comes from a study of human T cells and chemical hapten exposure. The wider study: DPC (0.01%) was patch tested on the upper back and read at 6 days.

This sample's time point: patch test 1, 2 weeks after DPC sensitization. Described treatment: therapeutic diphenylcyclopropenone sensitization with weekly scalp DPC. The clonotype was recovered from a woman aged 50 to 65 with alopecia areata. Some clones in this sample may be carry-over from other donors' samples. Here the sequenced sample was whole blood, taken in connection with sensitization to the hapten diphenylcyclopropenone (DPC).

This chain's CDR3 is CASSALQETQYF. In nucleotides, the CDR3 is TGCGCCAGCAGCGCGCTACAAGAGACCCAGTACTTC. V is TRBV5-1 and J is TRBJ2-5, with unresolved D. Germline loops: CDR1 SGHRS, CDR2 YFSETQ. V lost 4 bases and J lost 2, with 6 bases in between. This CDR3 has 12 residues.